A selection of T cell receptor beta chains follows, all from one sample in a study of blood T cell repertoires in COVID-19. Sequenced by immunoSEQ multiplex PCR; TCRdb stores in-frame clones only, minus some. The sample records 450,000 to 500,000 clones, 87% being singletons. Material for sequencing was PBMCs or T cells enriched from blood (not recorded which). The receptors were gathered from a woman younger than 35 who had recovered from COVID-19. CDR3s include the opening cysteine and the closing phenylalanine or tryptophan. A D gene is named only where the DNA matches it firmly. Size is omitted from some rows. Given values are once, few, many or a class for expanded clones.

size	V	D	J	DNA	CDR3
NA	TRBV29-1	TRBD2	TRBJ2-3	TGCAGCGTCCGAGGGGCTAGCGGGGGGGCCCGACCGTCTACCACAGATACGCAGTATTTT	CSVRGASGGARPSTTDTQYF
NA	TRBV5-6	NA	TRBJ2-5	TGTGCCAGCACTAAAAACTTTGGACAGCCAGAAGAGACCCAGTACTTC	CASTKNFGQPEETQYF
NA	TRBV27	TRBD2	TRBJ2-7	TGTGCCAGCAGTATCATAGCGGGGGGTTTCTACGAGCAGTACTTC	CASSIIAGGFYEQYF
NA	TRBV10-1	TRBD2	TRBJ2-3	TGCGCCAGCAGTACCGGTCAGCCGGGACTAGCGGTCCGGCAGTATTTT	CASSTGQPGLAVRQYF
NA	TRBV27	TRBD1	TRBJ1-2	TGTGCCAGCAGTCCCAAAACAGGGGGCGGCTATGGCTACACCTTC	CASSPKTGGGYGYTF
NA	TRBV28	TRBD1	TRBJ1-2	TGTGCCAGCAGTGATTGGACAGGCTTTGGCTACACCTTC	CASSDWTGFGYTF
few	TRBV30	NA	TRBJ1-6	TGTGCCTGGAGTTCAGGGTCCCACAGCTCCTATAATTCACCCCTCCACTTT	CAWSSGSHSSYNSPLHF
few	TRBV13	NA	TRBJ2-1	TGTGCCAGCAGTGTACAGGGACCGAATGAGCAGTTCTTC	CASSVQGPNEQFF
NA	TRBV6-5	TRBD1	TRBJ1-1	TGTGCCAGCCGATGGAGGGGGCTGAACACTGAAGCTTTCTTT	CASRWRGLNTEAFF
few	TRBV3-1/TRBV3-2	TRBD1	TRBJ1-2	TGTGCCAGCAGCCCCAATAGACAGGGTTATGGCTACACCTTC	CASSPNRQGYGYTF
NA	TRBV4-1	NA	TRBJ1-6	TGCGCCAGCAGCCAAGATCCCCCGTTTGGGGGCGAAAATGATTCACCCCTCCACTTT	CASSQDPPFGGENDSPLHF
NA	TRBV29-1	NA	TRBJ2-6	TGCAGCGTACGAGGGCCCTCTGGGGCCAACGTCCTGACTTTC	CSVRGPSGANVLTF
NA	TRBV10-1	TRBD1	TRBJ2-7	TGCGCCAGCAGTCACAGGGGAAAACCCTACGAGCAGTACTTC	CASSHRGKPYEQYF
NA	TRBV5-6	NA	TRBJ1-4	TGTGCCAGCAGCTTGTGGGGGGCTAATGAAAAACTGTTTTTT	CASSLWGANEKLFF
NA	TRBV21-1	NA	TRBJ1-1	TGTGCCAGCAGCGGAGGCGGGTGGAGCACTGAAGCTTTCTTT	CASSGGGWSTEAFF
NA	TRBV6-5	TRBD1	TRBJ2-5	TGTGCCAGCAGTCCGTTGACAGGGGTACAAGAGACCCAGTACTTC	CASSPLTGVQETQYF
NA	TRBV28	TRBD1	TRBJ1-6	TGTGCCAGCAGTAGGGGACAGGGGGATTCACCCCTCCACTTT	CASSRGQGDSPLHF
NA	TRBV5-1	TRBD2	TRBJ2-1	TGCGCCAGCAGCCAGACTAGCGGGGTGAGCTCCTACAATGAGCAGTTCTTC	CASSQTSGVSSYNEQFF